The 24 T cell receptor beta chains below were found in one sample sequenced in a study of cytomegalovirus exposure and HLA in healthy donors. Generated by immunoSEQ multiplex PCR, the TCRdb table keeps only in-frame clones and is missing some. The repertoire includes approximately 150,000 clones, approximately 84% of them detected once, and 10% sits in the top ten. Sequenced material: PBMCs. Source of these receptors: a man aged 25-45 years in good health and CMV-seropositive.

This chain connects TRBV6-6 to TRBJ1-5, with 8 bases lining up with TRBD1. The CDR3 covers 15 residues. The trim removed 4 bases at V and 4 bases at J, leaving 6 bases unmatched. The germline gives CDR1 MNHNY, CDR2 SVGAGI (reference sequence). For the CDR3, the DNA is TGTGCCAGCAGTTCCCGGACAGGGTTGAATCAGCCCCAGCATTTT. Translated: CASSSRTGLNQPQHF.

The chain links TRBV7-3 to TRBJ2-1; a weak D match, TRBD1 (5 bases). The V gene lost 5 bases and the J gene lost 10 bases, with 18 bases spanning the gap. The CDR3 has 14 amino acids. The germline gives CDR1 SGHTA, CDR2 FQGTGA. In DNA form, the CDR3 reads TGTGCCAGCAGCCCTCTACAGGTTTTTGGGGAGCAGTTCTTC. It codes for CASSPLQVFGEQFF.

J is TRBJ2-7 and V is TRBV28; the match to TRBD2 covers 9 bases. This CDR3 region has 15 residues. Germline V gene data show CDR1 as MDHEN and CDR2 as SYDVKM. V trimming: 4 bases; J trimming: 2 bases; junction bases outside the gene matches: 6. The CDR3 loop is CASSSLAGITYEQYF. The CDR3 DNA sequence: TGTGCCAGCAGTTCCCTAGCGGGGATTACCTACGAGCAGTACTTC.

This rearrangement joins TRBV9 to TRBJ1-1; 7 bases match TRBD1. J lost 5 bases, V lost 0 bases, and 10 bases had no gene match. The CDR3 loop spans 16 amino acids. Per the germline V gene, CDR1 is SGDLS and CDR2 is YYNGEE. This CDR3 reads CASSVGPTGQGTEAFF. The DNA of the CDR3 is TGTGCCAGCAGCGTAGGCCCGACAGGGCAGGGGACTGAAGCTTTCTTT. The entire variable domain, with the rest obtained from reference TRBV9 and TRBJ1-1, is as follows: DSGVTQTPKHLITATGQRVTLRCSPRSGDLSVYWYQQSLDQGLQFLIQYYNGEERAKGNILERFSAQQFPDLHSELNLSSLELGDSALYFCASSVGPTGQGTEAFFGQGTRLTVV.

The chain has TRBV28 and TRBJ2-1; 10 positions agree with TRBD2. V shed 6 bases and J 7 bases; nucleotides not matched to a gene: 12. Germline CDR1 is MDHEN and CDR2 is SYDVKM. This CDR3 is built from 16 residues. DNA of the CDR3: TGTGCCAGCAGACCCGTGGCTAGCGGGAGAATTAATGAGCAGTTCTTC. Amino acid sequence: CASRPVASGRINEQFF.

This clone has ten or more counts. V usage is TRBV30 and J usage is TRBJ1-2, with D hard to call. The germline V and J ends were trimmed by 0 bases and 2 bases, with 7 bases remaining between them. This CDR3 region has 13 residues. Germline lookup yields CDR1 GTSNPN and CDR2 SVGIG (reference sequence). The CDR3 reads CAWSVQRNYGYTF. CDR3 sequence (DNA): TGTGCCTGGAGTGTACAAAGAAACTATGGCTACACCTTC.

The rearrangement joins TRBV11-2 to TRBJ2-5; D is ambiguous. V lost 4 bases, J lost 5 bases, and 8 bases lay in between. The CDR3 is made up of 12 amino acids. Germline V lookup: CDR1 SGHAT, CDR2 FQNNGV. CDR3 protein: CASSSYRETQYF. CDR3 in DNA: TGTGCCAGCAGCTCGTACCGGGAGACCCAGTACTTC.

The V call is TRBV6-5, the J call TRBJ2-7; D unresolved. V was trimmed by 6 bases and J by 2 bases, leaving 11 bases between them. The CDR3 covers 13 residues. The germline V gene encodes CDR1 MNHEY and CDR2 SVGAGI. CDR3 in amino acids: CASSLNIAYEQYF. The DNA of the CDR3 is TGTGCCAGCAGCCTTAACATCGCCTACGAGCAGTACTTC.

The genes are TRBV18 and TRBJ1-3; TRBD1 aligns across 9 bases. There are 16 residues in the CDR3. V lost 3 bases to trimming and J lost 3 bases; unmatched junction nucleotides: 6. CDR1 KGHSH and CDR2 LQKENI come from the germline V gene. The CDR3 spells CASSPATGGSGNTIYF. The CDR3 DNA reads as TGTGCCAGCTCACCGGCTACAGGGGGCAGTGGAAACACCATATATTTT.

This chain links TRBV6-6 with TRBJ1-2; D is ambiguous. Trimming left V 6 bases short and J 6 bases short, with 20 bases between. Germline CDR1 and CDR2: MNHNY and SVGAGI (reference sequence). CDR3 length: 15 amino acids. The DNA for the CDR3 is TGTGCCAGCAGCCCCCGCGCGGTGTCGGTACATGGCTACACCTTC. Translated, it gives CASSPRAVSVHGYTF.

DNA of the CDR3: TGTGCCTTGGGACAGGAGTATGAAAAACTGTTTTTT. This gives the protein CALGQEYEKLFF. This chain joins TRBV30 and TRBJ1-4; the match to TRBD1 covers 8 bases. Germline V gives CDR1 GTSNPN, CDR2 SVGIG (reference sequence). Unmatched junction bases numbered 4, after V lost 7 bases and J lost 6 bases. The CDR3 runs to 12 residues.

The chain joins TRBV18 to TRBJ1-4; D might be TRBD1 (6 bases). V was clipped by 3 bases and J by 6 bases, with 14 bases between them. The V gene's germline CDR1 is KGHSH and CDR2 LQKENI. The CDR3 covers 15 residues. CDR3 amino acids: CASSPTQGTYEKLFF. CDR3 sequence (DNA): TGTGCCAGCTCACCCACACAGGGCACTTATGAAAAACTGTTTTTT.

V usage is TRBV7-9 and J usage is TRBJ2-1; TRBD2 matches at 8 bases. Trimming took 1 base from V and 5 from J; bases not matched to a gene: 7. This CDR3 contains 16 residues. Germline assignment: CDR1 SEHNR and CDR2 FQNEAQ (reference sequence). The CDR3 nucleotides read TGTGCCAGCAGCTTAGGTTCCGGGGGGGAAAACAATGAGCAGTTCTTC. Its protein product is CASSLGSGGENNEQFF.

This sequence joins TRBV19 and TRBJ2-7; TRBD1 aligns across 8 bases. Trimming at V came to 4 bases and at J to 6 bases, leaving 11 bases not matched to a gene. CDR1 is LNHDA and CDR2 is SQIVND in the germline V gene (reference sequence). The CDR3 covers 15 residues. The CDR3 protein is CASSTQTGAASEQYF. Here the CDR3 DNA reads TGTGCCAGTAGTACTCAGACAGGGGCAGCGTCCGAGCAGTACTTC.

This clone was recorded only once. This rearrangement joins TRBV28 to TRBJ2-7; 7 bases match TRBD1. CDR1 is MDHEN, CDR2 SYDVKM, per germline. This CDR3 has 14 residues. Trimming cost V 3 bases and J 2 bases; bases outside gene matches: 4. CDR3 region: CASSFTGETYEQYF. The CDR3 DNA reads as TGTGCCAGCAGTTTCACAGGGGAAACCTACGAGCAGTACTTC.

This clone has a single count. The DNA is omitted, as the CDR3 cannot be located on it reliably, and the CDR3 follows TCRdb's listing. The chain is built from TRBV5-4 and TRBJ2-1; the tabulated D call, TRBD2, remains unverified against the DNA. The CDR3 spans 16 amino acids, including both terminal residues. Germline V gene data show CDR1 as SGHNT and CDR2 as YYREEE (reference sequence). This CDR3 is CASSFLGRADVPAEFF.

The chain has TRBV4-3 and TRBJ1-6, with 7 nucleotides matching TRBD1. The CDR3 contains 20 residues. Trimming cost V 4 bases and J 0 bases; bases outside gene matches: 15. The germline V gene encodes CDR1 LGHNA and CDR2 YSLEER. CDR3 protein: CASSPNRGQLSSSYNSPLHF. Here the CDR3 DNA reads TGCGCCAGCAGCCCCAACCGGGGACAGCTCTCTAGCTCCTATAATTCACCCCTCCACTTT.

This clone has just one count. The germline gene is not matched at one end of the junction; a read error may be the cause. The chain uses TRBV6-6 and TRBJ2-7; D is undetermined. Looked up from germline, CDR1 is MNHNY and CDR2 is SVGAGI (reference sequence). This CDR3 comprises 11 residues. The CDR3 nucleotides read TGTGCCAGCAGTTACGGAACTGACAATACTTTC. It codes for CASSYGTDNTF.

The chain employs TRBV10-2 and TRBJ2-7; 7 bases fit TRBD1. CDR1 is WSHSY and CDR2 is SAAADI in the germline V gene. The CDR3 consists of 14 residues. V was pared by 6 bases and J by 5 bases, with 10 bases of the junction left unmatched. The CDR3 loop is CASRDTGAADEQYF. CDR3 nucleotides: TGCGCCAGCAGAGATACAGGGGCCGCTGACGAGCAGTACTTC.

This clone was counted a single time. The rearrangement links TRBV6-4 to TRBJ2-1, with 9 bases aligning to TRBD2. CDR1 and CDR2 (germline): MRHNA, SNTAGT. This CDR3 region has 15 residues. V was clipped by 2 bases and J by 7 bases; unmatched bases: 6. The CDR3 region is CASSDVAGDSNEQFF. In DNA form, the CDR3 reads TGTGCCAGCAGTGACGTAGCGGGAGACAGTAATGAGCAGTTCTTC.

The CDR3 DNA reads TGTGCCAGCAGTGCGCTTTGGACAGGAGATCCTTACAATGAGCAGTTCTTC. It encodes CASSALWTGDPYNEQFF. The chain links TRBV27 to TRBJ2-1, with TRBD1 matching 7 bases. CDR1 and CDR2 (germline): MNHEY, SMNVEV (reference sequence). CDR3 length: 17 residues. V lost 5 bases to trimming and J lost 4 bases; unmatched junction nucleotides: 14.

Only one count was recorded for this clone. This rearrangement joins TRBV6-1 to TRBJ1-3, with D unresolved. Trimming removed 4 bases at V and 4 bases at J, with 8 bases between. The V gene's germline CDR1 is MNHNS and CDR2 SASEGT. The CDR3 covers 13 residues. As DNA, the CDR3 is TGTGCCAGCAGTGGTCACACGGGAAACACCATATATTTT. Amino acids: CASSGHTGNTIYF.

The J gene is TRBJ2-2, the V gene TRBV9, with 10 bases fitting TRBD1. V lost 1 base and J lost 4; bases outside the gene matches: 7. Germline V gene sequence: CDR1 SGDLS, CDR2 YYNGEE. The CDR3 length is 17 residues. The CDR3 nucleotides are TGTGCCAGCAGCGTACCGGGACAGGGGATCGGCACCGGGGAGCTGTTTTTT. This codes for CASSVPGQGIGTGELFF.

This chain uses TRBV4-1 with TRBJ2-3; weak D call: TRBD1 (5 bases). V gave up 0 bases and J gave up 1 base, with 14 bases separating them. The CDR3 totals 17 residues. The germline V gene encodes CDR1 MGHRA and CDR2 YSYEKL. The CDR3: CASSQEGSGQGTDTQYF. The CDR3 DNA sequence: TGCGCCAGCAGCCAAGAAGGTTCAGGGCAGGGCACAGATACGCAGTATTTT.